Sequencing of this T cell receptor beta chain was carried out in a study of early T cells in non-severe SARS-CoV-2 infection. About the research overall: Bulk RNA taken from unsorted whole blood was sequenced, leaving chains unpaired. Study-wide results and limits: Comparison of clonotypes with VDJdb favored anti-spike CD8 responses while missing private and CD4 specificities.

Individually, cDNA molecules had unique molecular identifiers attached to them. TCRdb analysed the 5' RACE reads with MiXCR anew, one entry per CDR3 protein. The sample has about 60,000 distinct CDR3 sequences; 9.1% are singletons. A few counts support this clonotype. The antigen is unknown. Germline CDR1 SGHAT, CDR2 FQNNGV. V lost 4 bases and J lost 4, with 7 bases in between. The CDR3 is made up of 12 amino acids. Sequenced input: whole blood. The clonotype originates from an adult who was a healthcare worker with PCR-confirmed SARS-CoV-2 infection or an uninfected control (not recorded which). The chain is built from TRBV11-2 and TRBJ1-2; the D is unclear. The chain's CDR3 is CASSSSGYGYTF. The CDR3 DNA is TGTGCCAGCAGCTCATCGGGCTATGGCTACACCTTC.